This TCR beta chain comes out of a study of radiotherapy plus CTLA-4 blockade in lung cancer. Study-wide findings and caveats: Researchers report tumor-derived TCR clones expanding in blood after radiotherapy plus ipilimumab.

This clone has just a few counts. Antigen: not known. Germline loops: CDR1 WSHSY, CDR2 SAAADI. The V and J ends lost 0 bases and 10 bases respectively, with 22 bases between them. This CDR3 comprises 17 residues. People whose metastatic non-small-cell lung cancer was chemo-refractory got focal radiation along with CTLA-4 blockade by ipilimumab. Profiling relied on immunoSEQ multiplex PCR, and the TCRdb table lists in-frame clones only, not all of them. The data contain some 62,000 clones, about 80% of them singletons. The sequences come from peripheral blood, collected from a patient treated with radiotherapy plus ipilimumab. The chain links TRBV10-2 to TRBJ2-1; D tentatively fits TRBD1 or TRBD2 (6 bases each). The sequence came from a human donor with non-small cell lung cancer who had a complete response to radiotherapy plus ipilimumab. CDR3 protein: CASSESTGHRSGGEQFF. The DNA for the CDR3 is TGCGCCAGCAGTGAGTCGACAGGACACCGGTCCGGAGGGGAGCAGTTCTTC.